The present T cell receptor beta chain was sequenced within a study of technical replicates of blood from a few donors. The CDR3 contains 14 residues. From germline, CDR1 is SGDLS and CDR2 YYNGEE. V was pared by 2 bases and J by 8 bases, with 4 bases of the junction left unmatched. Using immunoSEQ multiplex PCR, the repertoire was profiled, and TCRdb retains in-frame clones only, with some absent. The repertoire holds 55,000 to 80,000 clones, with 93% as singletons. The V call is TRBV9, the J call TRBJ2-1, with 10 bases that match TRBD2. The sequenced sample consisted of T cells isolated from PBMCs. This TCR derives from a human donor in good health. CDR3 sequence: CASSVASGSYEQFF. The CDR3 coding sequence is TGTGCCAGCAGCGTTGCTAGCGGGAGTTATGAGCAGTTCTTC. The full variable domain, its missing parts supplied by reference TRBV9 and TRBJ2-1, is DSGVTQTPKHLITATGQRVTLRCSPRSGDLSVYWYQQSLDQGLQFLIQYYNGEERAKGNILERFSAQQFPDLHSELNLSSLELGDSALYFCASSVASGSYEQFFGPGTRLTVL.